These 14 T cell receptor beta chains share one sample of origin, sequenced in a study of cytomegalovirus exposure and HLA in healthy donors. The PCR was carried out with 60 Vbeta primers and 13 Jbeta primers. The data were produced by immunoSEQ multiplex PCR, yet TCRdb's version contains in-frame clones alone and is incomplete. The repertoire table contains more than 100,000 clones. The specimen sequenced was PBMCs. The receptors shown here come from a man aged 18 to 29 in good health and CMV-seronegative.

This rearrangement joins TRBV11-2 to TRBJ2-2; D gene uncertain. CDR1 is SGHAT and CDR2 is FQNNGV in the germline V gene. V was pared by 6 bases and J by 6 bases, with 8 bases between. The CDR3 extends over 12 amino acids. Here the CDR3 DNA reads TGTGCCAGCAGTTCGGCGGCCGGGGAGCTGTTTTTT. Translating it yields CASSSAAGELFF.

The chain joins TRBV19 to TRBJ2-7, with TRBD1 identical over 10 bases. CDR3 length: 18 residues. With 6 bases clipped from V and 0 bases from J, the junction kept 14 bases outside the gene matches. Per the germline V gene, CDR1 is LNHDA and CDR2 is SQIVND (reference sequence). The CDR3, as DNA: TGTGCCAGTAGCTCGATTGGGGGGACAGGGGCCCTCTCCTACGAGCAGTACTTC. Translating gives CASSSIGGTGALSYEQYF.

V usage is TRBV9 and J usage is TRBJ1-2; 8 bases are a match to TRBD1. Germline V CDR1 and CDR2: SGDLS, YYNGEE. With 6 bases clipped from V and 4 bases from J, the junction kept 5 bases outside the gene matches. The CDR3 has 13 residues. The CDR3: CASISQGGYGYTF. The DNA for the CDR3 is TGTGCCAGCATTTCACAGGGGGGCTATGGCTACACCTTC.

The gene calls are TRBV6-6 and TRBJ1-6; D call uncertain. The CDR3 consists of 14 residues. The germline CDR1 and CDR2 sequences are MNHNY and SVGAGI (reference sequence). Trimming took off 5 bases at V and 14 bases at J, with 19 bases between the two ends. The CDR3 sequence: CASSALAARGTLHF. The CDR3 DNA sequence: TGTGCCAGCAGTGCCCTGGCGGCCCGGGGAACCCTCCACTTT.

For this clone: A junction end diverges from the germline sequence, so it may reflect a read error. This same CDR3 is encoded by further DNA sequences in the sample. V gene TRBV2 combines with J gene TRBJ2-2, with 8 bases that match TRBD1. Germline CDR1 and CDR2: SNHLY and FYNNEI. This CDR3 region has 14 residues. The CDR3 here is CASMGQANTGELFF. CDR3 in DNA: TGTGCCAGCATGGGACAGGCTAACACCGGGGAACTGTTTTTT.

In nucleotides, the CDR3 is TGTGCCAGCAGTGGGGGCGGGGTCCAAGAGACCCAGTACTTC. This codes for CASSGGGVQETQYF. The V and J genes are TRBV6-1 and TRBJ2-5; D is perhaps TRBD2 (6 bases). The CDR3 has 14 amino acids. Between the trimmed V and J ends, which lost 4 bases and 1 base, there was a span of 10 bases. Germline V lookup: CDR1 MNHNS, CDR2 SASEGT.

The rearrangement links TRBV27 to TRBJ1-5; D perhaps matches TRBD1 (5 bases). This CDR3 contains 16 residues. Between the trimmed V and J ends, which lost 1 base and 8 bases, there was a span of 18 bases. The germline CDR1 and CDR2 sequences are MNHEY and SMNVEV (reference sequence). CDR3 sequence reads: CASSLFRGRGIEPQHF. The CDR3 DNA reads as TGTGCCAGCAGTTTATTCCGCGGGCGGGGGATTGAGCCCCAGCATTTT.

The rearrangement links TRBV2 to TRBJ2-1, with D perhaps TRBD1 (5 bases). The V end lost 5 bases, the J end lost 3 bases, and 8 bases lay between the germline ends. Germline V lookup: CDR1 SNHLY, CDR2 FYNNEI. CDR3 length: 13 amino acids. The CDR3, as DNA: TGTGCCAGCAGTTCAGGGCGCTACAATGAGCAGTTCTTC. It translates to CASSSGRYNEQFF.

This CDR3 is CASSLAQYQETQYF. The CDR3 region has the DNA TGCGCCAGCAGCTTGGCACAGTACCAAGAGACCCAGTACTTC. The chain combines TRBV5-1 with TRBJ2-5; D is uncertain. In germline, CDR1 is SGHRS, CDR2 YFSETQ. This CDR3 is 14 amino acids long. V was clipped by 0 bases and J by 0 bases, with 6 bases between them.

V gene TRBV28 combines with J gene TRBJ2-2, with D tentatively TRBD2 (6 bases). The length of the CDR3 is 15 residues. The germline gives CDR1 MDHEN, CDR2 SYDVKM. Trimming left V 9 bases short and J 0 bases short, with 14 bases between. The CDR3 DNA sequence: TGTGCCAGTAAGCTGGACTACTCGAACACCGGGGAGCTGTTTTTT. Protein product: CASKLDYSNTGELFF.

The chain couples TRBV13 to TRBJ2-1; TRBD1 might be the D (6 bases). Trimming cost V 4 bases and J 0 bases, with 13 bases left between them. This CDR3 comprises 16 residues. Germline V gene data show CDR1 as PRHDT and CDR2 as FYEKMQ (reference sequence). CDR3 nucleotide sequence: TGTGCCAGCAGCTCCAGAAGGGACATCTCCTACAATGAGCAGTTCTTC. Its translation is CASSSRRDISYNEQFF.

The rearrangement links TRBV6-1 to TRBJ1-1; maybe TRBD1 (6 bases). The CDR3 consists of 12 residues. Per germline, CDR1 MNHNS and CDR2 SASEGT. With 10 bases removed from V and 5 bases from J, the gap between germline ends came to 14 bases. The CDR3: CAILTTGTEAFF. DNA for the CDR3: TGTGCCATTCTCACTACAGGGACTGAAGCTTTCTTT.

The chain carries TRBV16 and TRBJ1-6; no firm D call. Germline-derived CDR1 and CDR2 are KGHSY and FQNENV. Deletions cut 4 bases from V and 7 bases from J, with 17 bases between. The CDR3 sequence is 16 residues long. The CDR3 sequence is CASSPFLEGFNSPLHF. For the CDR3, the DNA is TGTGCCAGCAGCCCCTTTCTCGAGGGCTTCAATTCACCCCTCCACTTT.

V and J are TRBV4-1 and TRBJ2-1, with 12 positions matching TRBD2. CDR1 is MGHRA and CDR2 is YSYEKL in the germline V gene. V lost 4 bases, J lost 7 bases, and 5 bases stayed unmatched. CDR3 length equals 15 residues. The CDR3 loop reads CASSRGLAGYNEQFF. CDR3 coding DNA: TGCGCCAGCAGCCGCGGACTAGCGGGGTATAATGAGCAGTTCTTC.